The rows below give T cell receptor beta chains drawn from one sample of a study of regulatory T cells in long-lasting Graves disease. TCRdb independently ran MiXCR on the multiplex PCR reads; one entry per CDR3 protein. The table shows fewer than 550,000 distinct CDR3 sequences, with about a sixth occurring only once. The same sample was also used in a study of T cells in Graves' hyperthyroidism and ophthalmopathy.

This specimen consisted of peripheral blood mononuclear cells (PBMCs), obtained at new diagnosis, from a patient treated with antithyroid drugs. The receptors were sampled from a woman younger than 30 with Graves disease. The CDR3 runs from the conserved cysteine through the conserved F or W.

V	J	CDR3
TRBV6-2/TRBV6-3	TRBJ1-5	CASSSSGRRQPQHF
TRBV4-1	TRBJ2-2	CASSQGTSGSRTGELFF
TRBV9	TRBJ2-2	CASSGQAGATGELFF
TRBV12-3/TRBV12-4	TRBJ2-2	CASSLIQGGSGELFF
TRBV6-4	TRBJ2-1	CASSDSTGGLGNEQFF
TRBV5-1	TRBJ2-7	CASSKGQGDEQYF
TRBV3-1	TRBJ1-6	CASSQGLSPLHF
TRBV19	TRBJ2-3	CASSIYGTDTQYF
TRBV9	TRBJ1-3	CASSPQGLSGNTIYF
TRBV5-1	TRBJ2-1	CASSFPSTSGRGSYNEQFF
TRBV10-1	TRBJ2-5	CASSESSGRASETQYF
TRBV7-9	TRBJ2-1	CASKPRAQGYNEQFF
TRBV27	TRBJ2-1	CASSLSASGHNEQFF
TRBV29-1	TRBJ2-1	CSVVPPVTPSGEQFF
TRBV11-2	TRBJ2-5	CASSGTGGQETQYF
TRBV20-1	TRBJ1-4	CSARAFGGRGSEKLFF
TRBV27	TRBJ2-1	CASSFRVAGGQGNEQFF
TRBV2	TRBJ1-5	CASRYSPFYQPQHF
TRBV2	TRBJ1-6	CASSEGTGVSPLHF
TRBV7-8	TRBJ2-5	CASSLGRVQETQYF
TRBV18	TRBJ2-1	CASSPGQGPNEQFF
TRBV11-2	TRBJ2-3	CASSLAHTATGTSADTQYF
TRBV7-2	TRBJ2-1	CASRGLAGGSYNEQFF
TRBV20-1	TRBJ2-7	CSALGTENAIYEQYF
TRBV3-1	TRBJ2-5	CASSLRDTQETQYF
TRBV2	TRBJ1-2	CASSELEIGGYTF
TRBV6-1	TRBJ2-1	CASGRREPGAGTFYNEQFF
TRBV12-3/TRBV12-4	TRBJ1-1	CASSPPHELNTEAFF
TRBV3-1	TRBJ2-1	CASSLTGAADNEQFF